The source of this T cell receptor beta chain is a study of blood T cells in healthy people across ages. This clonotype has a handful of counts. Its target is not known. Study results and limitations: Naive CD4+ cell counts and diversity both ran higher in long-lived than in aged donors. Unsorted PBMC input precluded a conclusive naive versus antigen-experienced comparison.

Then a second PCR, running about 6 to 12 cycles, was carried out with a sample-barcoded 5' primer and a J-beta primer mix. Each CDR3 protein is one row after TCRdb ran MiXCR on the 5' RACE reads. Here the sample spans approximately 800,000 distinct CDR3 sequences, 30% to 45% being singletons. A minimum of 5.5 micrograms of total RNA was extracted per sample. This receptor was taken from a man younger than 30 in good health. Sequencing was done on a sample of blood.

The CDR3 nucleotides are TGTGCCAGCAGCCTCTACAGGGGATCGGATACGCAGTATTTT. Residues: CASSLYRGSDTQYF. V gene TRBV7-2 combines with J gene TRBJ2-3; the match to TRBD1 covers 7 bases. From germline, CDR1 is SGHTA and CDR2 FQGNSA. The CDR3 has 14 residues. V lost 5 bases and J lost 6; bases outside the gene matches: 8.